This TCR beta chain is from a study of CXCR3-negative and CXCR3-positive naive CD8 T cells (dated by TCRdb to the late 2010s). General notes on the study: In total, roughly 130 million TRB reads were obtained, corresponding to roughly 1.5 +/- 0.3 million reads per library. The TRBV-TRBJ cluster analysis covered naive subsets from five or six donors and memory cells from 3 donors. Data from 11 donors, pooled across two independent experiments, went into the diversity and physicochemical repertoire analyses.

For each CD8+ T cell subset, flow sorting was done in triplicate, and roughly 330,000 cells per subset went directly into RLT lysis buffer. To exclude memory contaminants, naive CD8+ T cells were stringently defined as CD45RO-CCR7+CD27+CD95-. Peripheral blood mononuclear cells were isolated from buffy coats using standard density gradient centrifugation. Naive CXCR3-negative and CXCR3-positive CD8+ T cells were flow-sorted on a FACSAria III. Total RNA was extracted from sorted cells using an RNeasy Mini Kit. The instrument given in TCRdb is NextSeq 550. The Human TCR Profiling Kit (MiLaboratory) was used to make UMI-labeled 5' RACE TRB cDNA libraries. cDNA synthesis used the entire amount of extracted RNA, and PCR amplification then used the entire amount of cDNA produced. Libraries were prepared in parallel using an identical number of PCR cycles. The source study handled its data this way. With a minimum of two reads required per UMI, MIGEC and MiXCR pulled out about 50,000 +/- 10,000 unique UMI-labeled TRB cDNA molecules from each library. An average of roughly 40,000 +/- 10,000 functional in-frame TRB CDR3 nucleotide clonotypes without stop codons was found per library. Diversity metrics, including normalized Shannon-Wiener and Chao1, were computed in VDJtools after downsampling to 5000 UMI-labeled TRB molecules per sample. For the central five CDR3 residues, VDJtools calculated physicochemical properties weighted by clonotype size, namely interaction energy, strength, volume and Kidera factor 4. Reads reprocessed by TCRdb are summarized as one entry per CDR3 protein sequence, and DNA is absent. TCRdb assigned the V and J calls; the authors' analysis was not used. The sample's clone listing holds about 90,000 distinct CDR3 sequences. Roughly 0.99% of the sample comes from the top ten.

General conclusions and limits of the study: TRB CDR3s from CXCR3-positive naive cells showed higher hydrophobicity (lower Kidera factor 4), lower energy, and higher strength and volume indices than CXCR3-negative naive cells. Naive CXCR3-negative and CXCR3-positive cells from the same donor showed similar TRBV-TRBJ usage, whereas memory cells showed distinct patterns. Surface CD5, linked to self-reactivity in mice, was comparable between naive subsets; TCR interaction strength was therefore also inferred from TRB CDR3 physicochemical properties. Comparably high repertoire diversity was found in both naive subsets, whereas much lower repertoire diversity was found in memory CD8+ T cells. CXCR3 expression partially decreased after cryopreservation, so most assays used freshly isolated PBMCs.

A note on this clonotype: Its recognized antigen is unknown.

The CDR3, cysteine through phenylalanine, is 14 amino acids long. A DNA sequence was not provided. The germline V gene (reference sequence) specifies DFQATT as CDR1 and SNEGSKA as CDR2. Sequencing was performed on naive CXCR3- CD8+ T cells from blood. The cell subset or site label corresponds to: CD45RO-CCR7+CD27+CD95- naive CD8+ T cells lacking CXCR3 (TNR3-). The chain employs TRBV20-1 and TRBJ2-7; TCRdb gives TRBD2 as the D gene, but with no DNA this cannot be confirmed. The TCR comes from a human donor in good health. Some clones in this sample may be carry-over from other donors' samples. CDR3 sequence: CSARTRMEASEQYF.